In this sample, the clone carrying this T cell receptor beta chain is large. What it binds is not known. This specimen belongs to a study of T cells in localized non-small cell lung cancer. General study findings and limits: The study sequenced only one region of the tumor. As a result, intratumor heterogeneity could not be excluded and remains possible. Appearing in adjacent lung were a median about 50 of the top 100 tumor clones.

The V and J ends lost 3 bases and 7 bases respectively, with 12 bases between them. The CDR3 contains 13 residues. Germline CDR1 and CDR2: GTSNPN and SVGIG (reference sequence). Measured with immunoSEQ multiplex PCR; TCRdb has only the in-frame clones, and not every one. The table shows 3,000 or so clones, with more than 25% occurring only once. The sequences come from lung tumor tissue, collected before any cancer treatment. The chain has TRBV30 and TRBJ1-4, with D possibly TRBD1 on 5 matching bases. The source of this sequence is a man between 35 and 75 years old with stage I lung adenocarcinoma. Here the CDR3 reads CAWSREFREKLFF. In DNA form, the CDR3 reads TGTGCCTGGAGCAGGGAATTCCGTGAAAAACTGTTTTTT.